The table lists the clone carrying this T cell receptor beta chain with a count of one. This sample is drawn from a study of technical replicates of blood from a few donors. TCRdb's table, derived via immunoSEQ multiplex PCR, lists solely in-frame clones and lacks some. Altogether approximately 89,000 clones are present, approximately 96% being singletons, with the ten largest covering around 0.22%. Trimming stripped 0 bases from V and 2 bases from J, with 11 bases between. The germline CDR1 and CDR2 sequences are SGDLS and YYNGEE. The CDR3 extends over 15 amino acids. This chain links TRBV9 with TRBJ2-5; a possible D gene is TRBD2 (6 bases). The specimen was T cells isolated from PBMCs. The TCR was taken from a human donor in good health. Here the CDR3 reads CASSVGVAGQETQYF. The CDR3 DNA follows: TGTGCCAGCAGCGTAGGGGTGGCGGGACAAGAGACCCAGTACTTC.